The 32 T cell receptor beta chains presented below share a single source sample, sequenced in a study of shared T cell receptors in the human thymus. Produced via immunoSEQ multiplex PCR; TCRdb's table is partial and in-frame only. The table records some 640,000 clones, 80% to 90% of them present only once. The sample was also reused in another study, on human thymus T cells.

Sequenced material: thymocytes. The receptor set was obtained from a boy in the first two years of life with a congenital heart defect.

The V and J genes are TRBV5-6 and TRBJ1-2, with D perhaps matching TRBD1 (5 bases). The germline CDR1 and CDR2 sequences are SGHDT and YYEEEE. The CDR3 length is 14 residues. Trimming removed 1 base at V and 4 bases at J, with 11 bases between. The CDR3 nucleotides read TGTGCCAGCAGCTTGACTCAGGGTACCTATGGCTACACCTTC. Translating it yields CASSLTQGTYGYTF. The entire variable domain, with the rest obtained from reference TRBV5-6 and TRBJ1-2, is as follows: DAGVTQSPTHLIKTRGQQVTLRCSPKSGHDTVSWYQQALGQGPQFIFQYYEEEERQRGNFPDRFSGHQFPNYSSELNVNALLLGDSALYLCASSLTQGTYGYTFGSGTRLTVV.

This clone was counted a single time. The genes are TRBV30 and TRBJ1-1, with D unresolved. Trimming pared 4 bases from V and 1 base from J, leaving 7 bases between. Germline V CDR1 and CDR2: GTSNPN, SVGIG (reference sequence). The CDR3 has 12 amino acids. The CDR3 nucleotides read TGTGCCTGGAACCTTAGGAACACTGAAGCTTTCTTT. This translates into CAWNLRNTEAFF.

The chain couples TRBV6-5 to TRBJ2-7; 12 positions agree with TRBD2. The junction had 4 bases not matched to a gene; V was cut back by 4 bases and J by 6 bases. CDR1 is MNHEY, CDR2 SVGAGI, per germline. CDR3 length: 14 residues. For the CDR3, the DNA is TGTGCCAGCAGTTTCAGACTAGCGGGAGCCGAGCAGTACTTC. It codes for CASSFRLAGAEQYF.

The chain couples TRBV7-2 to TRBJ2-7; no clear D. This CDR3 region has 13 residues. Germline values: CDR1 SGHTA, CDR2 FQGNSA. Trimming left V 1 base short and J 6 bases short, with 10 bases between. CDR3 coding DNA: TGTGCCAGCAGCTTAGTCTTGGCAGGCGAGCAGTACTTC. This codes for CASSLVLAGEQYF.

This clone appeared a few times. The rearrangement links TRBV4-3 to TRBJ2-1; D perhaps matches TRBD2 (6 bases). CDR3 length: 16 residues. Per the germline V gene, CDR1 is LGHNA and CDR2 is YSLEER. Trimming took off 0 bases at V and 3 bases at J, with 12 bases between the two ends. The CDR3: CASSQDGGEGYNEQFF. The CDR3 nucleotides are TGCGCCAGCAGCCAAGACGGGGGAGAGGGCTACAATGAGCAGTTCTTC.

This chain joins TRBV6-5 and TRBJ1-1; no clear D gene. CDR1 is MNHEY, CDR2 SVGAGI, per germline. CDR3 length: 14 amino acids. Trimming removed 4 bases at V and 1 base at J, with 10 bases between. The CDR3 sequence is CASSSPTANTEAFF. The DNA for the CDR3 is TGTGCCAGCAGTTCCCCCACAGCGAACACTGAAGCTTTCTTT.

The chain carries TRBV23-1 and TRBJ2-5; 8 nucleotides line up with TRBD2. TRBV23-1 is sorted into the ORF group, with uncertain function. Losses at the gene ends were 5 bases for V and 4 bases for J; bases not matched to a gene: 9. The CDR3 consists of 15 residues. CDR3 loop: CASSNRGGLPETQYF. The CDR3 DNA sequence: TGCGCCAGCAGTAATCGGGGGGGTCTTCCAGAGACCCAGTACTTC.

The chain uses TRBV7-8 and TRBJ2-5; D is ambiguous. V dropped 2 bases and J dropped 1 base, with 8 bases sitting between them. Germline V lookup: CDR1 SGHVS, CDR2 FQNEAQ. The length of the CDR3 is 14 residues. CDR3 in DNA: TGTGCCAGCAGCTTATCCCCCGGCCAAGAGACCCAGTACTTC. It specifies CASSLSPGQETQYF.

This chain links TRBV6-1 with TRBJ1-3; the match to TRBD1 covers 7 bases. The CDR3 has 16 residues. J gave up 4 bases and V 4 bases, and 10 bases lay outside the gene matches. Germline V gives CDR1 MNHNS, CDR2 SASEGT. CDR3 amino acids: CASSGSDRERGNTIYF. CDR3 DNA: TGTGCCAGCAGTGGATCCGACAGGGAGCGAGGAAACACCATATATTTT.

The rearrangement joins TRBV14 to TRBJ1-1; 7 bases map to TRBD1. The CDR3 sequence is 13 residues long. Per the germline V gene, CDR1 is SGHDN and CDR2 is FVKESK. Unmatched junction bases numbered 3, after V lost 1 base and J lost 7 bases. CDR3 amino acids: CASSQGTGHEAFF. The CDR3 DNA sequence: TGTGCCAGCAGCCAAGGGACAGGTCATGAAGCTTTCTTT.

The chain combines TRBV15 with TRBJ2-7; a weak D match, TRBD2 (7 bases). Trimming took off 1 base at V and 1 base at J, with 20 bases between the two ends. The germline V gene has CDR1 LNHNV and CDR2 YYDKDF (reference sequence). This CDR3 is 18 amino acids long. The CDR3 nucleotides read TGTGCCACCAGCAGAGTAGAGGGAGGGGGGTTGGTATCCTACGAGCAGTACTTC. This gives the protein CATSRVEGGGLVSYEQYF.

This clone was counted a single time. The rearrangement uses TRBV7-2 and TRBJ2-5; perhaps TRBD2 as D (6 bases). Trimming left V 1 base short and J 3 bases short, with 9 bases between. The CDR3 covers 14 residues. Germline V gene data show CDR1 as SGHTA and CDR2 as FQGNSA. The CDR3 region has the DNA TGTGCCAGCAGCTTAGGTCCGGGGGAAGAGACCCAGTACTTC. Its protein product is CASSLGPGEETQYF.

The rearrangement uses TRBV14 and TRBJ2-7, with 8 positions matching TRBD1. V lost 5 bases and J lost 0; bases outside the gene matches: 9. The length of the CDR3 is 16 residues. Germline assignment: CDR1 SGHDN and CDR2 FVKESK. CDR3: CASSSRRDRLSYEQYF. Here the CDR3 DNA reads TGTGCCAGCAGCTCCCGGAGGGACAGGCTCTCCTACGAGCAGTACTTC.

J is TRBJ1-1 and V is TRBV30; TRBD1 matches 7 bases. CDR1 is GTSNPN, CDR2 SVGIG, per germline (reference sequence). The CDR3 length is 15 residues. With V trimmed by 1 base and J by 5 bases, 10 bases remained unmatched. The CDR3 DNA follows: TGTGCCTGGAGTGGGCCCCGGGACAGTTGGACTGAAGCTTTCTTT. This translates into CAWSGPRDSWTEAFF.

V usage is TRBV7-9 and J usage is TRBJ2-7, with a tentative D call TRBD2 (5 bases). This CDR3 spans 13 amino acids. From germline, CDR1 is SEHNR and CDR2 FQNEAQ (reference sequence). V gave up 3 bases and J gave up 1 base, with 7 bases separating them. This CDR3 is CASSFGGSYEQYF. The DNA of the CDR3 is TGTGCCAGCAGCTTTGGAGGATCCTACGAGCAGTACTTC.

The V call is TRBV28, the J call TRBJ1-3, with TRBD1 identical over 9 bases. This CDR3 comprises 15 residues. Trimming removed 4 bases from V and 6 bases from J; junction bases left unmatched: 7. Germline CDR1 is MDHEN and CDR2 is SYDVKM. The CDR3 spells CASSSLGQGENTIYF. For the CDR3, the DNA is TGTGCCAGCAGTTCGCTGGGACAGGGCGAAAACACCATATATTTT.

The CDR3 bases are TGTGCCAGCAGCTTAGCGGGGGGCGGGACAGAAGCCTACGAGCAGTACTTC. Its protein product is CASSLAGGGTEAYEQYF. The chain joins TRBV7-8 to TRBJ2-7, with TRBD1 as a possible D gene (7 bases). Trimming pared 0 bases from V and 2 bases from J, leaving 17 bases between. The V gene's germline CDR1 is SGHVS and CDR2 FQNEAQ. The length of the CDR3 is 17 residues.

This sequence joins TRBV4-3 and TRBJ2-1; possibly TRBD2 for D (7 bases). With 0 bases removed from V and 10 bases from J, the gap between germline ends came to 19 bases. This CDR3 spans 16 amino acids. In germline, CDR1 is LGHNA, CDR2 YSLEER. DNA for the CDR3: TGCGCCAGCAGCCAAGAATCGGGGAGGGGGGTTAGGGAGCAGTTCTTC. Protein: CASSQESGRGVREQFF.

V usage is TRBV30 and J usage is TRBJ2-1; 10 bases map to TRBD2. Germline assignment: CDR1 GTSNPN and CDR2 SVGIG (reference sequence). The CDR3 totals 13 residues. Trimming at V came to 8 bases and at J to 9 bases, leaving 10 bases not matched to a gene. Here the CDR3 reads CALGLAGASEQFF. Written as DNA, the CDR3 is TGTGCCCTGGGGCTAGCGGGAGCCTCTGAGCAGTTCTTC.

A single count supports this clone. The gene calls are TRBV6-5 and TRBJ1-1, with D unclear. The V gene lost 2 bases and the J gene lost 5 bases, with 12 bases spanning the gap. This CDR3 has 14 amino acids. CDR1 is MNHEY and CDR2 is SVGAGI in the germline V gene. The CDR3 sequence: CASSYGEAGTEAFF. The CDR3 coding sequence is TGTGCCAGCAGTTACGGTGAGGCCGGGACTGAAGCTTTCTTT.

The CDR3, as DNA: TGTGCCAGCAGCTTGAATAGAGAGAACACCGGGGAGCTGTTTTTT. Translating gives CASSLNRENTGELFF. This chain connects TRBV5-4 to TRBJ2-2; D uncertain. V dropped 1 base and J dropped 1 base, with 8 bases sitting between them. The CDR3 is made up of 15 amino acids. Germline V gene sequence: CDR1 SGHNT, CDR2 YYREEE (reference sequence).

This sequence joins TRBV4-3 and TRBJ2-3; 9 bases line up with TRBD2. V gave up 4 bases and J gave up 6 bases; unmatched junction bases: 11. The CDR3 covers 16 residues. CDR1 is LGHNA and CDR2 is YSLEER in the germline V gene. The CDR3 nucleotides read TGCGCCAGCAGCCCCAACTATAGCGGGAGCGGGGATACGCAGTATTTT. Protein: CASSPNYSGSGDTQYF.

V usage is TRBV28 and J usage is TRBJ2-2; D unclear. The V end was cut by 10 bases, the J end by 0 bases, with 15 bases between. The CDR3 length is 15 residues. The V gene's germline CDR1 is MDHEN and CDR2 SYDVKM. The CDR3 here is CATNHSIPNTGELFF. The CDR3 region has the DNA TGTGCCACAAACCATAGCATTCCGAACACCGGGGAGCTGTTTTTT.

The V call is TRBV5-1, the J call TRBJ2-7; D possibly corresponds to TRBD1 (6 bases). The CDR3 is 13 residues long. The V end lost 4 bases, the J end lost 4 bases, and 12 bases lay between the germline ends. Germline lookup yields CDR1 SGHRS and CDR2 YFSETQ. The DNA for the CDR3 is TGCGCCAGCAGCCCGGACAGCGATTACGAGCAGTACTTC. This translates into CASSPDSDYEQYF.

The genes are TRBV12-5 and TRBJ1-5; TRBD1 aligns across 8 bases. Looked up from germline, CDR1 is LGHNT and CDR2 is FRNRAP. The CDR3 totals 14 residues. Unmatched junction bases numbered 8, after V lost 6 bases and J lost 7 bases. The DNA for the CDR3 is TGTGCTAGTGGATCAGGGGGCTCCGGGCAGCCCCAGCATTTT. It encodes CASGSGGSGQPQHF.

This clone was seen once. CDR3 bases: TGTGCCTGGAGTGTAACAGCGGGAGACGAGCAGTACTTC. This sequence encodes CAWSVTAGDEQYF. The V call is TRBV30, the J call TRBJ2-7, with 8 bases that match TRBD2. The CDR3 is 13 amino acids. Germline CDR1 and CDR2: GTSNPN and SVGIG (reference sequence). J gave up 5 bases and V 0 bases, and 3 bases lay outside the gene matches.

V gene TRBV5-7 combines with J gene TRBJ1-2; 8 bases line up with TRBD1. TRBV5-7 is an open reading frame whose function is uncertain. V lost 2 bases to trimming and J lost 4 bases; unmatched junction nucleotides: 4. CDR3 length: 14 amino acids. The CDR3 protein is CASSLRTGLYGYTF. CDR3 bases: TGTGCCAGCAGCTTACGGACAGGGCTCTATGGCTACACCTTC.

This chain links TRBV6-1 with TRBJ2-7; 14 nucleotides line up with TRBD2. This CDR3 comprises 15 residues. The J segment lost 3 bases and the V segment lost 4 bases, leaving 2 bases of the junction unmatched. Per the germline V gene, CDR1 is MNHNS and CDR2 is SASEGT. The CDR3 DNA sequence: TGTGCCAGCAGTGGGACTAGCGGGGGGAACTACGAGCAGTACTTC. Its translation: CASSGTSGGNYEQYF.

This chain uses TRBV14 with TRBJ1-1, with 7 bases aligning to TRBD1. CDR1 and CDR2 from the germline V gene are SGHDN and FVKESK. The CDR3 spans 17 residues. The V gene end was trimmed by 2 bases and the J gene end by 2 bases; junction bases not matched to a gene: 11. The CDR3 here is CASSQKGGQIFNTEAFF. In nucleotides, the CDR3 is TGTGCCAGCAGCCAAAAGGGGGGACAGATTTTTAACACTGAAGCTTTCTTT.

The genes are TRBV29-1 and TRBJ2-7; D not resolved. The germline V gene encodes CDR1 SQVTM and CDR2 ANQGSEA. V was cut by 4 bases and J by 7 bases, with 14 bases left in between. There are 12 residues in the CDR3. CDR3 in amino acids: CSVGNRFGEQYF. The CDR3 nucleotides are TGCAGCGTTGGGAACAGATTTGGGGAGCAGTACTTC.

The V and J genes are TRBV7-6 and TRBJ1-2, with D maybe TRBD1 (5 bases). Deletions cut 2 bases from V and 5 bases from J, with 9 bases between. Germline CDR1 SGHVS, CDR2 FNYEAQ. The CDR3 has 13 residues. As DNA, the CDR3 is TGTGCCAGCAGCTTAATGGGGGGTTATGGCTACACCTTC. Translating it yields CASSLMGGYGYTF.

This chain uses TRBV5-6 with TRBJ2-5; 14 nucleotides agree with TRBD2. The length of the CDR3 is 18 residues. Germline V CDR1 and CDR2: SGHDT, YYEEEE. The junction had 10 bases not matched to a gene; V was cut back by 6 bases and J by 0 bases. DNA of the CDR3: TGTGCCAGCAACACCGGACTAGCGGGGGGCGTATACCAAGAGACCCAGTACTTC. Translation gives CASNTGLAGGVYQETQYF.